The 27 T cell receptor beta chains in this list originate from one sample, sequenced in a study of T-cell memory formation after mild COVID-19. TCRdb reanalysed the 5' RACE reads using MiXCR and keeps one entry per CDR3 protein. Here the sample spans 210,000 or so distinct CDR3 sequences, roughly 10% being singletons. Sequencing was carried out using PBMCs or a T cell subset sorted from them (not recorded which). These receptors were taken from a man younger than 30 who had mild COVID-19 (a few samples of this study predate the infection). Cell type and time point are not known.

DNA of the CDR3: TGTGCCGAACAGGGCTTCGATCAGCCCCAGCATTTT. It yields the protein CAEQGFDQPQHF. The chain is built from TRBV28 and TRBJ1-5; possibly TRBD1 for D (6 bases). V lost 11 bases and J 5 bases, leaving 13 bases between the germline ends. CDR1 and CDR2 from the germline V gene are MDHEN and SYDVKM. CDR3 size: 12 residues.

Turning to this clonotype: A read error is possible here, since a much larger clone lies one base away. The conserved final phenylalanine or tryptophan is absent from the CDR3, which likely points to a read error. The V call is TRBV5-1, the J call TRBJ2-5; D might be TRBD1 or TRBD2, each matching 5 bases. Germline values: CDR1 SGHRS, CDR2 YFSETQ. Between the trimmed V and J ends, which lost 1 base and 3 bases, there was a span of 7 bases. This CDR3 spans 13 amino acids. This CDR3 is CASSLRGEETQYY. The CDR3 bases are TGCGCCAGCAGCTTGAGAGGGGAAGAGACCCAGTACTAC.

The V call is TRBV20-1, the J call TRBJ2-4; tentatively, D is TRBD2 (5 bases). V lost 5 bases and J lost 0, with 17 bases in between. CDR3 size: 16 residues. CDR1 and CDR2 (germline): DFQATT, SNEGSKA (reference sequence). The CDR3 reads CSAPTLLDLAKNIQYF. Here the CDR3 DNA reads TGCAGTGCTCCCACACTTTTGGACTTAGCCAAAAACATTCAGTACTTC.

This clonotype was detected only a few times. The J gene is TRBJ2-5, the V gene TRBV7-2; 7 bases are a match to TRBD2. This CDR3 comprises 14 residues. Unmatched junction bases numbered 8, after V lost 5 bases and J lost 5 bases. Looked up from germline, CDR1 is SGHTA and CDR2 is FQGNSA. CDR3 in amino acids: CASSLRGTGETQYF. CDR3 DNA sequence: TGTGCCAGCAGCCTGCGGGGGACCGGTGAGACCCAGTACTTC. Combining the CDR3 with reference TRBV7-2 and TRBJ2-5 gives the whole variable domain GAGVSQSPSNKVTEKGKDVELRCDPISGHTALYWYRQSLGQGLEFLIYFQGNSAPDKSGLPSDRFSAERTGGSVSTLTIQRTQQEDSAVYLCASSLRGTGETQYFGPGTRLLVL.

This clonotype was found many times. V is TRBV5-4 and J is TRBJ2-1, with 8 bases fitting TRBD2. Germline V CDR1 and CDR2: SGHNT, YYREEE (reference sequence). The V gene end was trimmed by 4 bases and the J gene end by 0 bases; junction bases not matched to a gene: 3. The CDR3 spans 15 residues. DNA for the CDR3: TGTGCCAGCAGCCCCGGGGGGGGCTCCTACAATGAGCAGTTCTTC. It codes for CASSPGGGSYNEQFF. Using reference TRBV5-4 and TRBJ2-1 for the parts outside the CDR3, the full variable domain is ETGVTQSPTHLIKTRGQQVTLRCSSQSGHNTVSWYQQALGQGPQFIFQYYREEENGRGNFPPRFSGLQFPNYSSELNVNALELDDSALYLCASSPGGGSYNEQFFGPGTRLTVL.

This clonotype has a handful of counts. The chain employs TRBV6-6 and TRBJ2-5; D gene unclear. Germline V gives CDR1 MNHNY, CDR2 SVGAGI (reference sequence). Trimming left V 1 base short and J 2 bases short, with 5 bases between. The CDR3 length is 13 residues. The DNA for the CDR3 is TGTGCCAGCAGTTACTGGGTACAAGAGACCCAGTACTTC. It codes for CASSYWVQETQYF.

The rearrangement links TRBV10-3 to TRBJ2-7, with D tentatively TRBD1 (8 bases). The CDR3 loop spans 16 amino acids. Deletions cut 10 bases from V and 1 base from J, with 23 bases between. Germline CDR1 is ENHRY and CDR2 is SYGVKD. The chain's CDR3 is CATLAGGTGSSYEQYV. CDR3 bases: TGTGCCACCCTCGCCGGGGGGACAGGTTCGTCCTACGAGCAGTACGTC.

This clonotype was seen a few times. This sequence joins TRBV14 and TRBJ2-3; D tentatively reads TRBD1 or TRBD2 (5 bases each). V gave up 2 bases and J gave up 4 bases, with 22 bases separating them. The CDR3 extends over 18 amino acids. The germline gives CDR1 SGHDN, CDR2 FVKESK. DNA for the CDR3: TGTGCCAGCAGCCAACAGATAACCCGGGGACCCATCGCAGATACGCAGTATTTT. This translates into CASSQQITRGPIADTQYF.

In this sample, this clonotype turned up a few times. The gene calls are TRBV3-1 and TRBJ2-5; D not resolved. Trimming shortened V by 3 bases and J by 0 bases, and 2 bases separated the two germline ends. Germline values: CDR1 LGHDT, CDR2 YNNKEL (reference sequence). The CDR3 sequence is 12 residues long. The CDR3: CASSHDQETQYF. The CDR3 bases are TGTGCCAGCAGCCATGACCAAGAGACCCAGTACTTC.

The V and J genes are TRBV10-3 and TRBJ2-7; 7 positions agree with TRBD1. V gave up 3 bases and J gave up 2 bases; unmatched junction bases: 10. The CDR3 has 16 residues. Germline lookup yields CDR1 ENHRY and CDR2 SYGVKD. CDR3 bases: TGTGCCATCAGTGAATATACTACAGGGGTGACCTACGAGCAGTACTTC. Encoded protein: CAISEYTTGVTYEQYF.

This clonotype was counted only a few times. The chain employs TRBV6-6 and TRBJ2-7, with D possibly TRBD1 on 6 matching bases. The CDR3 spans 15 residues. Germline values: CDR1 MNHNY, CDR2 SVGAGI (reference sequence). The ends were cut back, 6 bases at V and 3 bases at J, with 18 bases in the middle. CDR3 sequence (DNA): TGTGCCAGCAGGCGTATTACAGGGTTTGGCTACGAGCAGTACTTC. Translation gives CASRRITGFGYEQYF.

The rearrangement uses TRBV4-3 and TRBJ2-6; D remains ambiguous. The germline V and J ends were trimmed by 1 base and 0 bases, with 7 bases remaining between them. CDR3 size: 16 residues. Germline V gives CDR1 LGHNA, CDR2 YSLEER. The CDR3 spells CASSQAPASGANVLTF. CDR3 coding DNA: TGCGCCAGCAGCCAAGCTCCGGCCTCTGGGGCCAACGTCCTGACTTTC.

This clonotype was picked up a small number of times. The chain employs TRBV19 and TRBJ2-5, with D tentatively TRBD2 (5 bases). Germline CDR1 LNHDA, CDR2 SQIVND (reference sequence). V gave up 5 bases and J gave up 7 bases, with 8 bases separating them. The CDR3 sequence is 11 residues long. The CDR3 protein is CASSEGRTQYF. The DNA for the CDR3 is TGTGCCAGTAGTGAGGGAAGGACCCAGTACTTC.

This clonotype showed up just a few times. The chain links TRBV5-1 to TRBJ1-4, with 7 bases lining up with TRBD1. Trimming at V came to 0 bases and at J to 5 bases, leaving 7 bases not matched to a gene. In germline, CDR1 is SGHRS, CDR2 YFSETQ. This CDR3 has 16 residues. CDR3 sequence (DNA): TGCGCCAGCAGCTTGGATACCGGGACAGAGAATGAAAAACTGTTTTTT. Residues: CASSLDTGTENEKLFF.

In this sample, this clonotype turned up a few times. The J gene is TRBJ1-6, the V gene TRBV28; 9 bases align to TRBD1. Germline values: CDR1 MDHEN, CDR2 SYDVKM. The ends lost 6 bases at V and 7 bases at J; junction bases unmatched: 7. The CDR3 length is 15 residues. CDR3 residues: CASRTPDRGNSPLHF. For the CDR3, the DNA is TGTGCCAGCAGAACTCCAGACAGGGGGAATTCACCCCTCCACTTT.

The chain's CDR3 is CATSEDPDREEETQYF. CDR3 in DNA: TGTGCCACCAGTGAGGACCCCGACAGGGAGGAAGAGACCCAGTACTTC. The chain uses TRBV24-1 and TRBJ2-5; tentatively, D is TRBD1 (7 bases). CDR1 KGHDR and CDR2 SFDVKD come from the germline V gene. This CDR3 spans 16 amino acids. With 4 bases removed from V and 3 bases from J, the gap between germline ends came to 17 bases.

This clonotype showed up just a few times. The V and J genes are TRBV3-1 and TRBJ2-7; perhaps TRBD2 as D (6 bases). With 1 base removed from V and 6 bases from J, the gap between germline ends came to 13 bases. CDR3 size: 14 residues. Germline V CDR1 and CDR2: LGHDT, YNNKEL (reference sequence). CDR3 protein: CASSQGMRAGEQYV. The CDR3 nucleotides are TGTGCCAGCAGCCAAGGGATGCGAGCGGGCGAGCAGTACGTC.

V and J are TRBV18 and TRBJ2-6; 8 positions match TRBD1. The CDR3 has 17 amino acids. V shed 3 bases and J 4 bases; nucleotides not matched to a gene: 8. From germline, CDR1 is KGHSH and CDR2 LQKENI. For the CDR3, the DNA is TGTGCCAGCTCACCGAGAGAGACAGGGGTCGGGGCCAACGTCCTGACTTTC. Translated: CASSPRETGVGANVLTF.

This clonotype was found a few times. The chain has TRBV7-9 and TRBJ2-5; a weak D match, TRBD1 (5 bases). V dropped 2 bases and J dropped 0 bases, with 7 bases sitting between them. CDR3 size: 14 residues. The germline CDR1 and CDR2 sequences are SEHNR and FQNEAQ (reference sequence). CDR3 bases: TGTGCCAGCAGCTTATTCAGGGACCAAGAGACCCAGTACTTC. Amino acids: CASSLFRDQETQYF.

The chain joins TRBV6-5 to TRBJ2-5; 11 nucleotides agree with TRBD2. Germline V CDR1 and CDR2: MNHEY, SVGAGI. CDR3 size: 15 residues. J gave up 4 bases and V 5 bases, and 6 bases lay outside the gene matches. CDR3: CASSPPGLAGETQYF. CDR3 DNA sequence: TGTGCCAGCAGTCCACCCGGACTAGCGGGAGAGACCCAGTACTTC.

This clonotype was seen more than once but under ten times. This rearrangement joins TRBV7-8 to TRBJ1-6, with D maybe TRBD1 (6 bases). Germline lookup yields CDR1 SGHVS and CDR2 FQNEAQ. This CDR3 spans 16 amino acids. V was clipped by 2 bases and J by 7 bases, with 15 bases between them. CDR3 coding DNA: TGTGCCAGCAGCTTAATTTCCTCAGGGGTAAATTCACCCCTCCACTTT. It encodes CASSLISSGVNSPLHF. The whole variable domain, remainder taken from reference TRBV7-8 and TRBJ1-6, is GAGVSQSPRYKVAKRGQDVALRCDPISGHVSLFWYQQALGQGPEFLTYFQNEAQLDKSGLPSDRFFAERPEGSVSTLKIQRTQQEDSAVYLCASSLISSGVNSPLHFGNGTRLTVT.

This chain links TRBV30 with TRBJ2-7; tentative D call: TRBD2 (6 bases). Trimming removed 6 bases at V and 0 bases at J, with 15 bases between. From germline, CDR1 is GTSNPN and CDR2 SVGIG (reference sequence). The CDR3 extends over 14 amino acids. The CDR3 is CACITAGSSYEQYF. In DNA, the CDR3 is TGTGCCTGCATCACGGCGGGGAGCTCCTACGAGCAGTACTTC.

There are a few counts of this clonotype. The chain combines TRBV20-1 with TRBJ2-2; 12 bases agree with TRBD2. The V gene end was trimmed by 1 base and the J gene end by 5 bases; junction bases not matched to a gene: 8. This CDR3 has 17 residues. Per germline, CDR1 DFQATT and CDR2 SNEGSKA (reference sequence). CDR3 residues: CSARVLAGGPRTGELFF. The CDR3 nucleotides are TGCAGTGCTAGAGTCCTAGCGGGGGGGCCACGAACCGGGGAGCTGTTTTTT.

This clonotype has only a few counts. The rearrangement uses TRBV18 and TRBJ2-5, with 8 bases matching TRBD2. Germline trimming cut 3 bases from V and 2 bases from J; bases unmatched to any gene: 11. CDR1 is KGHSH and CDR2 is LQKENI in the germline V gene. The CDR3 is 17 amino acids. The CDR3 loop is CASSPNWASGHQETQYF. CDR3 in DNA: TGTGCCAGCTCACCTAACTGGGCTAGCGGGCATCAAGAGACCCAGTACTTC.

CDR3 loop: CASSLAGTKGTDTQYF. Written as DNA, the CDR3 is TGTGCCAGCAGCTTGGCCGGGACTAAGGGAACAGATACGCAGTATTTT. The rearrangement joins TRBV5-8 to TRBJ2-3, with 7 nucleotides matching TRBD2. V trimming: 0 bases; J trimming: 3 bases; junction bases outside the gene matches: 7. The germline V gene encodes CDR1 SGHTS and CDR2 YDEGEE. This CDR3 has 16 amino acids.

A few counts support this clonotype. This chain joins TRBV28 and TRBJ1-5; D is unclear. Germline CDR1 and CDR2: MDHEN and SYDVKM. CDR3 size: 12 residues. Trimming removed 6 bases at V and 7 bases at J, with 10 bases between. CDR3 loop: CASSSTLQPQHF. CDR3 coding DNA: TGTGCCAGCAGCTCCACATTGCAGCCCCAGCATTTT.

The chain's CDR3 is CASSKGLSSYEQYV. For the CDR3, the DNA is TGTGCCAGCAGCAAAGGTCTCAGTTCCTACGAGCAGTACGTC. V gene TRBV21-1 combines with J gene TRBJ2-7. TRBV21-1 is flagged as a pseudogene. CDR3 size: 14 residues.